The clone carrying this T cell receptor beta chain has ten or more counts. Its antigen is currently unknown. One entry per CDR3 protein results from TCRdb running MiXCR on the PCR reads. The sample shows about 640,000 distinct CDR3 sequences, around 20% of them seen only once. This sample was included in a study of molecular identifiers for immune sequencing clone quantification. General observations from the study: Spiked TCR RNA from one Jurkat cell reportedly showed up when mixed among 1 million or so naive cells.

This receptor was taken from a human donor in good health. Some libraries in this study had Jurkat cell RNA spiked in. The sequenced sample consisted of naive CD8+ T cells from blood, with Jurkat cell RNA spiked in. Subset specified: FACS-sorted CD8+CD4-CCR7+CD45RA+ naive T cells.

CDR3 DNA sequence: TGTGCCAGCAGCAACTCCACTAGCTACGAGCAGTACTTC. It translates to CASSNSTSYEQYF. The rearrangement joins TRBV7-9 to TRBJ2-7, with D maybe TRBD2 (5 bases). The CDR3 loop spans 13 amino acids. CDR1 and CDR2 from the germline V gene are SEHNR and FQNEAQ (reference sequence). Trimming cost V 5 bases and J 3 bases, with 11 bases left between them.